Included here is one TCR beta chain sequence, with context. Its specific antigen is unknown. No much larger clone exists at a distance of one base, and base qualities are not known. The entry originates in a study of blood T cells in healthy people across ages (dated by TCRdb to the mid-2010s). As for the study more broadly: In model experiments, roughly one uniquely barcoded TCR beta cDNA molecule per two T cells was captured by template switching. The study measured age-related changes in TCR beta repertoire diversity using deep sequencing normalized with unique cDNA molecular identifiers. Four age groups were formed from the donors: young (average around 15 years), middle-aged (approximately 40), aged (about 62) and long-lived (roughly 81). Donors of different ages were randomly distributed across sequencing lanes to avoid experimental bias. Using the same blood draw, the study looked at two additional independent replicas of 1 million unique cDNA reads for two donors, one aged 18 to 30 and the other aged 80 or older. On the study overall, not on this receptor specifically: Because the CMV infection status of the donors was unknown, age-related changes in expanded clonotypes may potentially have been confounded. Conclusive comparison of naive and antigen-experienced compartments was prevented by the profiling of bulk unsorted PBMCs. As age increased, observed TCR beta diversity per million T cells dropped in a roughly linear way, and a significant reduction was already evident by age 40. Observed TCR beta diversity correlated strongly with the percentage of naive T cells measured by flow cytometry. The long-lived group showed more naive CD4+ T cells, fewer expanded clones and increased TCR diversity than the aged group, suggesting age selection. Total diversity estimates from one million sequenced T cells were considered lower bounds and underestimates.

Systemically healthy Caucasian individuals from Russia, 35 to 50 in total and aged about 6 to 90 years, were included as donors. Each donor gave approximately 9.3 milliliters of peripheral blood, collected into EDTA-treated Vacutainer tubes. Ficoll-Paque density-gradient centrifugation was used to isolate PBMCs, with at least 7 million obtained per sample. Trizol reagent was used to extract total RNA from PBMCs, with at least 5.5 micrograms per sample. Naive CD45RAhigh/CD27high T cell percentages were measured by flow cytometry on a PBMC aliquot from every donor. To prepare the library, 5' RACE was applied. For sequencing, an Illumina HiSeq 2500 was employed. A second PCR of roughly 7 to 11 cycles was performed with a sample-barcoded 5' primer and a J-beta primer mix. A unique molecular identifier was introduced onto each TCR beta cDNA molecule by a template-switch 5' adaptor carrying 12 random nucleotides. Each sample yielded at least 3 million CDR3-containing paired-end reads. First-strand cDNA was synthesized from all RNA with the Mint cDNA synthesis kit, primed by a TRBC-specific oligonucleotide. Following uracil-DNA glycosylase treatment, all cDNA underwent a first 18-cycle PCR with the universal primers M1SS and BC2_uni_R. Regarding the original processing steps: For normalization, 1 million high-quality reads, each with a distinct molecular identifier, were randomly selected from each sample. Reads sharing molecular identifiers were discarded rather than binned into consensus sequences. CDR3 identification, clonotype clustering and error correction used MiTCR with a Q25 quality threshold and the strictest error-elimination algorithm. A nonparametric unseen species model with Euler transformation was used to estimate lower-bound total TCR beta diversity. The public reads were run again by TCRdb, first through fastp at Q25 and then through MiXCR, and only productive beta chains were kept. Rows with one shared CDR3 protein collapse into an entry with the most common genes and DNA. The V and J calls and clone size are TCRdb's, not the authors'. The sample table contains some 900,000 distinct CDR3 sequences; only one count was recorded for 40% to 60% of them. The ten largest clonotypes hold roughly 13% of the sample.

The CDR3 runs 18 residues from the cysteine to the phenylalanine. Only the CDR3 region is kept as DNA, spanning 54 bases read in frame from base 1. The germline V gene provides CDR1 KGHDR and CDR2 SFDVKD. The junction shows trimming of 4 bases on V and 6 bases on J, and the gene matches do not reach 17 bases of it. The TCR sequence derives from a man aged 25 to 45 in good health. Sequenced input: blood. Here the chain combines TRBV24-1 and TRBJ2-1; TRBD1 agrees with 7 junctional bases. This receptor carries the CDR3 CATSDSTSGGVSGNEQFF. Read as DNA, the sequence is TGTGCCACCAGTGACAGTACTTCAGGGGGTGTTTCAGGCAATGAGCAGTTCTTC.